Listed below are T cell receptor beta chains from one sample, sequenced in a study of metastatic and nonmetastatic thyroid tumors. TCRdb used MiXCR to call clones anew from the PCR reads. The sample comprises around 13,000 clones, around an eighth of which are singletons, and over 25% rests with the top ten. Sequenced: blood. The origin of the receptors is a female donor with papillary thyroid cancer or a benign thyroid nodule (not recorded which). Some clones in this sample may be carry-over from other donors' samples. Each CDR3 is given with its conserved first and last residue. A D gene is named only where the DNA matches it firmly. Clone sizes are given selectively: once, few, many, or a class where the clone is expanded.

d_gene | j_gene | v_gene | abundance | CDR3aa | CDR3nt
NA | TRBJ2-7 | TRBV20-1 | many | CSASSGNGHEQYF | TGCAGTGCTAGTTCAGGGAACGGCCACGAGCAGTACTTC
NA | TRBJ2-7 | TRBV20-1 | many | CSARIGYEQYF | TGCAGTGCTAGGATTGGCTACGAGCAGTACTTC
TRBD2 | TRBJ2-2 | TRBV27 | many | CASSLGLVPGELFF | TGTGCCAGCAGCCTGGGACTAGTACCCGGGGAGCTGTTTTTT
NA | TRBJ1-2 | TRBV6-1 | NA | CASSVPYGYTF | TGTGCCAGCAGTGTCCCTTATGGCTACACCTTC
TRBD1 | TRBJ1-3 | TRBV9 | NA | CASSTRQGSNTIYF | TGTGCCAGCAGCACCAGACAGGGGTCAAACACCATATATTTT
NA | TRBJ2-5 | TRBV19 | many | CASSSRQLQETQYF | TGTGCCAGTAGTTCCCGACAGTTACAAGAGACCCAGTACTTC
TRBD1 | TRBJ2-7 | TRBV2 | many | CASREQGVTYEQYF | TGTGCCAGCAGGGAACAGGGGGTAACTTACGAGCAGTACTTC
TRBD1 | TRBJ1-1 | TRBV5-1 | NA | CASSYQGADNTEASF | TGCGCCAGCAGCTACCAGGGGGCTGACAACACTGAAGCTTCCTTT
NA | TRBJ2-7 | TRBV19 | NA | CASRIDDGGTYEQYF | TGTGCCAGTAGGATTGACGACGGGGGCACCTACGAGCAGTACTTC
NA | TRBJ2-7 | TRBV27 | medium-sized | CASSFAGSSYEQYF | TGTGCCAGCAGTTTCGCGGGGAGCTCCTACGAGCAGTACTTC
NA | TRBJ1-1 | TRBV11-2 | many | CASSLDNRDRGAFF | TGTGCCAGCAGCTTAGATAACAGGGATCGAGGAGCTTTCTTT
NA | TRBJ2-7 | TRBV10-3 | many | CAISESREQYF | TGTGCCATCAGTGAGTCTAGGGAGCAGTACTTC
NA | TRBJ2-3 | TRBV5-5 | many | CASSLGQGSTDTQYF | TGTGCCAGCAGCTTGGGGCAGGGTAGCACAGATACGCAGTATTTT
NA | TRBJ1-2 | TRBV5-1 | few | CASSPVGGLPGDGYTF | TGCGCCAGCAGCCCTGTTGGGGGTCTCCCTGGGGATGGCTACACCTTC